This is a list of T cell receptor beta chains from one sample in a study of regulatory T cells in long-lasting Graves disease. Each CDR3 protein is one row after TCRdb ran MiXCR on the multiplex PCR reads. Of almost 350,000 distinct CDR3 sequences listed, around 20% are singletons. The specimen was peripheral blood mononuclear cells (PBMCs), collected when the disease was refractory, from a patient treated with antithyroid drugs. The receptors were gathered from a female donor with Graves disease. CDR3s include the opening cysteine and the closing phenylalanine or tryptophan. D genes are given only for firm matches. Clone size is stated in some rows and not others, as once, few, many or a class when expanded.

d_call: .
v_call: TRBV27
clone_size: .
j_call: TRBJ1-2
cdr3_aa: CASSSKAWPGPYGYTF
cdr3_nt: TGTGCCAGCAGTTCCAAAGCCTGGCCAGGGCCCTATGGCTACACCTTC

d_call: TRBD1
v_call: TRBV7-9
clone_size: .
j_call: TRBJ1-2
cdr3_aa: CASSLQALRDRGRARHGYTF
cdr3_nt: TGTGCCAGCAGCTTACAAGCCTTACGCGACAGGGGCCGCGCCCGTCATGGCTACACCTTC

d_call: .
v_call: TRBV29-1
clone_size: few
j_call: TRBJ2-1
cdr3_aa: CSASWGSSYNEQFF
cdr3_nt: TGCAGCGCCAGCTGGGGCAGCTCCTACAATGAGCAGTTCTTC

d_call: TRBD2
v_call: TRBV30
clone_size: many
j_call: TRBJ2-5
cdr3_aa: CAWSKGGRKGAQYF
cdr3_nt: TGTGCCTGGAGTAAAGGCGGGAGGAAAGGGGCCCAGTACTTC

d_call: .
v_call: TRBV4-2
clone_size: .
j_call: TRBJ2-7
cdr3_aa: CASSQVSAGRYEQYF
cdr3_nt: TGTGCCAGCAGCCAAGTCAGCGCGGGGAGATACGAGCAGTACTTC

d_call: .
v_call: TRBV20-1
clone_size: few
j_call: TRBJ1-5
cdr3_aa: CSARRNVSYSNQPQHF
cdr3_nt: TGCAGTGCTAGACGTAATGTTTCATATAGCAATCAGCCCCAGCATTTT

d_call: .
v_call: TRBV28
clone_size: few
j_call: TRBJ2-7
cdr3_aa: CASSRFYEQYF
cdr3_nt: TGTGCCAGCAGCCGATTCTACGAGCAGTACTTC

d_call: .
v_call: TRBV5-1
clone_size: few
j_call: TRBJ1-1
cdr3_aa: CASSLGGGVTEAFF
cdr3_nt: TGTGCCAGCAGTTTGGGGGGGGGAGTGACTGAAGCTTTCTTT

d_call: TRBD1
v_call: TRBV9
clone_size: .
j_call: TRBJ1-1
cdr3_aa: CASSEGTENTEAFF
cdr3_nt: TGTGCCAGCAGCGAGGGGACAGAGAACACTGAAGCTTTCTTT

d_call: TRBD1
v_call: TRBV9
clone_size: many
j_call: TRBJ1-2
cdr3_aa: CASSPEGALYGYTF
cdr3_nt: TGTGCCAGCAGCCCTGAGGGGGCCCTGTATGGCTACACCTTC

d_call: .
v_call: TRBV5-1
clone_size: .
j_call: TRBJ1-1
cdr3_aa: CASSLATDMNTEAFF
cdr3_nt: TGCGCCAGCAGCTTGGCAACAGACATGAACACTGAAGCTTTCTTT

d_call: .
v_call: TRBV9
clone_size: .
j_call: TRBJ1-6
cdr3_aa: CASSVGNSPATPLHF
cdr3_nt: TGTGCCAGCAGCGTAGGGAACAGCCCAGCGACACCCCTCCACTTT

d_call: .
v_call: TRBV20-1
clone_size: few
j_call: TRBJ2-7
cdr3_aa: CSAHPRRDYEQYF
cdr3_nt: TGCAGTGCCCACCCCAGGAGAGACTACGAGCAGTACTTC

d_call: .
v_call: TRBV2
clone_size: many
j_call: TRBJ2-5
cdr3_aa: CASRGARRGGKETQYF
cdr3_nt: TGTGCCAGCAGGGGGGCCCGTCGGGGCGGCAAGGAGACCCAGTACTTC

d_call: .
v_call: TRBV6-1
clone_size: .
j_call: TRBJ1-5
cdr3_aa: CASSEQGGNQPQHF
cdr3_nt: TGTGCCAGCAGTGAACAGGGAGGGAATCAGCCCCAGCATTTT

d_call: .
v_call: TRBV28
clone_size: many
j_call: TRBJ1-1
cdr3_aa: CASSTTARGYWNTEAFF
cdr3_nt: TGTGCCAGCAGTACCACTGCCAGGGGTTACTGGAACACTGAAGCTTTCTTT

d_call: .
v_call: TRBV18
clone_size: many
j_call: TRBJ1-6
cdr3_aa: CASSRERNSPLHF
cdr3_nt: TGTGCCAGCTCACGGGAAAGAAATTCACCCCTCCACTTT